This T cell receptor (beta chain) was observed in a study of blood T cell repertoires in COVID-19. As for the study in general: From the United States, Italy and Spain came samples of acute and convalescent COVID-19. Sample material is recorded as cDNA or gDNA derived from T cells, B-cell-depleted T cells, or PBMCs.

Methods used by the authors: Quantification of nucleated cells was approximated via reference gene primer amplification. Data came from immunoSEQ multiplex PCR; TCRdb stores just in-frame clones and leaves some out. V and J calls and clone size are those listed in that table; D and trimming were worked out from the DNA. Of roughly 80,000 clones in the sample, 85% were seen once. J gave up 4 bases and V 0 bases, and 4 bases lay outside the gene matches. From germline, CDR1 is SEHNR and CDR2 FQNEAQ (reference sequence). This CDR3 region has 15 residues. This sequence originates from a woman in her seventies with acute or convalescent COVID-19. The sample consisted of peripheral blood. V and J are TRBV7-9 and TRBJ1-2, with 8 bases matching TRBD1. CDR3 region: CASSLARGQSYGYTF. The CDR3, as DNA: TGTGCCAGCAGCTTAGCCAGGGGGCAGAGCTATGGCTACACCTTC.